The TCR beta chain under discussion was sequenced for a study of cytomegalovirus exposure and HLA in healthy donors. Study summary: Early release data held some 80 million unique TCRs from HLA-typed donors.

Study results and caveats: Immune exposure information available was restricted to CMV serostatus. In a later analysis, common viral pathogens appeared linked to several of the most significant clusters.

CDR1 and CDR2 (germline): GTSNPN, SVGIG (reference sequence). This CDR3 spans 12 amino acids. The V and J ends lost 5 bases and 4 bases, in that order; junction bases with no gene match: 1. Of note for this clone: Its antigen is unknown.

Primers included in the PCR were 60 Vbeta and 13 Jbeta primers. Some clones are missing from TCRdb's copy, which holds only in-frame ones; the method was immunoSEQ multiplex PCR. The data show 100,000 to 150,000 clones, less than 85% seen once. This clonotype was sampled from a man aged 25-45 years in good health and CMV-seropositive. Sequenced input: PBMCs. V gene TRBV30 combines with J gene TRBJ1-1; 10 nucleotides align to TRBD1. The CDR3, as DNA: TGTGCCTGGGGACAGGGGGGCACTGAAGCTTTCTTT. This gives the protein CAWGQGGTEAFF.